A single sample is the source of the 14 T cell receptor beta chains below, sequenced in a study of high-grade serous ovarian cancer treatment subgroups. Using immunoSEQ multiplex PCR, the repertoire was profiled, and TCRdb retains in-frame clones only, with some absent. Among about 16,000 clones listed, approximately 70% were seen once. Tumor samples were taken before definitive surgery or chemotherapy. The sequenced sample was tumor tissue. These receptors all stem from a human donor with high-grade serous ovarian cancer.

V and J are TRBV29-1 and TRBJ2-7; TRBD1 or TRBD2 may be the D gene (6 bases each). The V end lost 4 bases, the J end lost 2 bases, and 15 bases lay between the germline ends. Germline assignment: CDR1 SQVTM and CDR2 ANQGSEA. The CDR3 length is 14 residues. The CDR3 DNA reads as TGCAGCGTTGGAGGTCCGGGGGCTACCTACGAGCAGTACTTC. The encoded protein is CSVGGPGATYEQYF.

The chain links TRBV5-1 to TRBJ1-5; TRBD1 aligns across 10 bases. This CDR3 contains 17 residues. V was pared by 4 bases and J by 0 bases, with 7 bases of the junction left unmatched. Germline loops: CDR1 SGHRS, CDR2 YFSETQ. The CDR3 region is CASSPTGGPHSNQPQHF. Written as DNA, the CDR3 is TGCGCCAGCAGCCCGACAGGGGGCCCTCATAGCAATCAGCCCCAGCATTTT.

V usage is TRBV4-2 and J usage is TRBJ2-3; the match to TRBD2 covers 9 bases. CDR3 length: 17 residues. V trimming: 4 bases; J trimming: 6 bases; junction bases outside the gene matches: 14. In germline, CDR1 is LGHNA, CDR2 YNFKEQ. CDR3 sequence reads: CASSPGVGSGGADTQYF. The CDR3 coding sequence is TGTGCCAGCAGCCCAGGGGTCGGTAGCGGGGGCGCGGATACGCAGTATTTT.

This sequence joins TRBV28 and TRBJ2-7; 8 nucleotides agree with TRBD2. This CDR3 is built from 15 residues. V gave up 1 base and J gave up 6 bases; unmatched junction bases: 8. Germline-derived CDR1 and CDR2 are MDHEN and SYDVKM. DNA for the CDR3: TGTGCCAGCAGTTTATATAGGGGGGCGGGAGGCGAGCAGTACTTC. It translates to CASSLYRGAGGEQYF. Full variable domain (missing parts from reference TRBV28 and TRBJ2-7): DVKVTQSSRYLVKRTGEKVFLECVQDMDHENMFWYRQDPGLGLRLIYFSYDVKMKEKGDIPEGYSVSREKKERFSLILESASTNQTSMYLCASSLYRGAGGEQYFGPGTRLTVT.

Here the CDR3 reads CASGDRAGANVLTF. DNA for the CDR3: TGTGCCAGCGGCGACAGGGCCGGGGCCAACGTCCTGACTTTC. The chain combines TRBV6-4 with TRBJ2-6, with 7 nucleotides matching TRBD1. The CDR3 consists of 14 residues. Trimming cost V 8 bases and J 4 bases; bases outside gene matches: 5. CDR1 is MRHNA and CDR2 is SNTAGT in the germline V gene.

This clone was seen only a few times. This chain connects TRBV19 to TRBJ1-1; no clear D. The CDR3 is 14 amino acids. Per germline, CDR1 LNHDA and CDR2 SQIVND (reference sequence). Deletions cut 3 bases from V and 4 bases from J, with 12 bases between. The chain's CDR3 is CASSISAGGTEAFF. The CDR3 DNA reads TGTGCCAGTAGTATCAGTGCCGGCGGCACTGAAGCTTTCTTT.

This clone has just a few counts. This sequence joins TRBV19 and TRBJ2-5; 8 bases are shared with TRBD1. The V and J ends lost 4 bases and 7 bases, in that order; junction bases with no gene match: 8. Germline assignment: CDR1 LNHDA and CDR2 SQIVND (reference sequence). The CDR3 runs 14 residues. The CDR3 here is CASSTTGDGGTQYF. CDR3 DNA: TGTGCCAGTAGTACGACAGGGGACGGAGGGACCCAGTACTTC. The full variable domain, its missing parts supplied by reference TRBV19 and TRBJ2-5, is DGGITQSPKYLFRKEGQNVTLSCEQNLNHDAMYWYRQDPGQGLRLIYYSQIVNDFQKGDIAEGYSVSREKKESFPLTVTSAQKNPTAFYLCASSTTGDGGTQYFGPGTRLLVL.

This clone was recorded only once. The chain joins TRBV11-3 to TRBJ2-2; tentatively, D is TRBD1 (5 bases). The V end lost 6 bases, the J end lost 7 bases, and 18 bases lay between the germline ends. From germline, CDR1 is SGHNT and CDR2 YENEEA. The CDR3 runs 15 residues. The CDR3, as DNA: TGTGCCAGCAGTCGAACCCAGGGTTTTGGCGGGGAGCTGTTTTTT. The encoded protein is CASSRTQGFGGELFF.

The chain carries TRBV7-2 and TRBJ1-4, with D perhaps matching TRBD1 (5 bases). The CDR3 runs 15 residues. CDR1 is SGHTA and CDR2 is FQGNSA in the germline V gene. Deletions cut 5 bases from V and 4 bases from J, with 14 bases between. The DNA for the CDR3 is TGTGCCAGCAGCCGTGATCCGGGGGGTAATGAAAAACTGTTTTTT. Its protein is CASSRDPGGNEKLFF.

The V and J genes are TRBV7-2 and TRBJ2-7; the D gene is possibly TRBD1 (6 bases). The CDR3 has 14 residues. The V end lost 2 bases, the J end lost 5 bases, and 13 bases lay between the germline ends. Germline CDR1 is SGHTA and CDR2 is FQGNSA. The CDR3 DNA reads TGTGCCAGCAGCTTAACCGGCAGGGGCAACGAGCAGTACTTC. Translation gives CASSLTGRGNEQYF.

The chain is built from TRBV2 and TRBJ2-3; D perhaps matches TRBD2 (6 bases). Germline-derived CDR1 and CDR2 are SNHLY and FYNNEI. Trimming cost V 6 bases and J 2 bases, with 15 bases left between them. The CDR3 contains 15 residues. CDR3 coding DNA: TGTGCCAGCAGGGGGCGGGACTTTTCCACAGATACGCAGTATTTT. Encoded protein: CASRGRDFSTDTQYF.

This CDR3 reads CASSPGTENSPLHF. Written as DNA, the CDR3 is TGTGCCAGCTCACCCGGGACAGAGAATTCACCCCTCCACTTT. The chain links TRBV18 to TRBJ1-6, with 7 bases identical to TRBD1. V shed 3 bases, J shed 7 bases, and the junction held 3 bases outside the gene matches. CDR1 is KGHSH, CDR2 LQKENI, per germline. The CDR3 covers 14 residues.

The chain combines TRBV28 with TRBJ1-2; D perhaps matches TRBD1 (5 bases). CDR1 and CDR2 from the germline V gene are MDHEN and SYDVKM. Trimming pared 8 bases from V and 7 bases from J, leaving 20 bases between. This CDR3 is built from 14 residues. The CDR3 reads CASFDSPLRGGYTF. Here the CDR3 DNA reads TGTGCCAGCTTCGACAGCCCTCTTAGAGGTGGCTACACCTTC.

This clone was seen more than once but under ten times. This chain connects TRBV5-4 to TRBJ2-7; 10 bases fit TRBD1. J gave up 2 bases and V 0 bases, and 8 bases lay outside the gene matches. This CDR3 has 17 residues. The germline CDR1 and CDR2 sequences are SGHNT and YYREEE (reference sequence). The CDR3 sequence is CASSLGQGAVVPYEQYF. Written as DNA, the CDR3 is TGTGCCAGCAGCTTGGGACAGGGGGCCGTAGTTCCCTACGAGCAGTACTTC. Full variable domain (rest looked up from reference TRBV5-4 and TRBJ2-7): ETGVTQSPTHLIKTRGQQVTLRCSSQSGHNTVSWYQQALGQGPQFIFQYYREEENGRGNFPPRFSGLQFPNYSSELNVNALELDDSALYLCASSLGQGAVVPYEQYFGPGTRLTVT.